This TCR beta chain was found in a study of blood T cell repertoires in COVID-19. Study as a whole: From the United States, Italy and Spain came samples of acute and convalescent COVID-19. T cells, B-cell-depleted T cells, or PBMCs provided the cDNA or gDNA that served as material.

In the original analysis: Estimated nucleated cell counts came from reference gene primer amplification. Measured with immunoSEQ multiplex PCR; TCRdb has only the in-frame clones, and not every one. Clone size and the V and J calls come from that table; the DNA yielded D and trimming. The sample consists of about 92,000 clones, roughly 70% of them appearing once. The CDR3 totals 15 residues. V lost 1 base to trimming and J lost 4 bases; unmatched junction nucleotides: 9. CDR1 and CDR2 from the germline V gene are GTSNPN and SVGIG (reference sequence). This chain links TRBV30 with TRBJ2-5; 7 nucleotides line up with TRBD2. This TCR derives from a woman aged 60-75 years in a cohort sampled during active or convalescent COVID-19. The sequencing sample was made of peripheral blood. The CDR3 protein is CAWSESGNLRETQYF. CDR3 bases: TGTGCCTGGAGTGAAAGCGGGAACTTAAGAGAGACCCAGTACTTC.